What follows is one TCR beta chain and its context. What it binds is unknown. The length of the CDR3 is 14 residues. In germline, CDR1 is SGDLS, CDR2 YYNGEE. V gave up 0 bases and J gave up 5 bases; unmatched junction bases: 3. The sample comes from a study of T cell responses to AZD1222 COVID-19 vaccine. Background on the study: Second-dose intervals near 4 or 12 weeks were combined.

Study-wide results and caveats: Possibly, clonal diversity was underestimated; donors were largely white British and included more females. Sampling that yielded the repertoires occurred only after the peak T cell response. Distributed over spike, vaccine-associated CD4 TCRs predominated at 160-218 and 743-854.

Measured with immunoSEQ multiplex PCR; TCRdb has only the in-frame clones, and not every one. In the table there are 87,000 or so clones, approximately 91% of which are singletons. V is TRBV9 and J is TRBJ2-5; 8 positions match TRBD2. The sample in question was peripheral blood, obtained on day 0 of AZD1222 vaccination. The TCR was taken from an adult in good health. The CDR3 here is CASSVGGGPETQYF. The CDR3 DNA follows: TGTGCCAGCAGCGTAGGCGGGGGGCCTGAGACCCAGTACTTC.